This section outlines one T cell receptor (beta chain) sequence together with its context. CDR3 length: 16 amino acids. Germline values: CDR1 ENHRY, CDR2 SYGVKD. Germline trimming cut 3 bases from V and 8 bases from J; bases unmatched to any gene: 12. Only in-frame clones appear in the TCRdb table, and some are missing; sequencing was by immunoSEQ multiplex PCR. The table lists some 530,000 clones, 80% to 90% of them singletons. These data belong to a study of blood T cell repertoires in COVID-19. Looking at the study overall: COVID-19 samples from acute and convalescent phases originated in the United States, Italy and Spain.

This rearrangement joins TRBV10-3 to TRBJ2-1; 8 bases fit TRBD2. The receptor was derived from a human donor in a cohort sampled during active COVID-19. The sequenced material came from peripheral blood. The DNA of the CDR3 is TGTGCCATCAGTGATCATGGGACTAGTAAGGACGATGAGCAGTTCTTC. Its translation is CAISDHGTSKDDEQFF.